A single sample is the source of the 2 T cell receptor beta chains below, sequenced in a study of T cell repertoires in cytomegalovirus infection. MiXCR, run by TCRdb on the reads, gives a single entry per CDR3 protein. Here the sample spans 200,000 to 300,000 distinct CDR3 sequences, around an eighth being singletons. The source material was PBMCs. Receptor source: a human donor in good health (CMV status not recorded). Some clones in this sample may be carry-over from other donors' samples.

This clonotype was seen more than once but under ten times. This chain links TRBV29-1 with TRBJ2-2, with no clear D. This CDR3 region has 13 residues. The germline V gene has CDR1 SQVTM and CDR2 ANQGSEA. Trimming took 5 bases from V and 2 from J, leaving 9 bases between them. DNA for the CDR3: TGCAGCGTTAGAGTTCTAAACACCGGGGAGCTGTTTTTT. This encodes CSVRVLNTGELFF.

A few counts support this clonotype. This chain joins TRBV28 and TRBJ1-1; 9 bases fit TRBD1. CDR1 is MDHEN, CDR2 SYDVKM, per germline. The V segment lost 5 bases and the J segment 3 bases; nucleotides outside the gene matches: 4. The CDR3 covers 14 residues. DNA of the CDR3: TGTGCCAGCAGTAGACAGGGGGGATACACTGAAGCTTTCTTT. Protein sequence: CASSRQGGYTEAFF.